This T cell receptor beta chain was identified in a study of blood T cell repertoires in COVID-19. Germline CDR1 is SGHTA and CDR2 is FQGNSA. The CDR3 is 15 amino acids. J lost 12 bases, V lost 5 bases, and 11 bases had no gene match. The method was immunoSEQ multiplex PCR; TCRdb's version includes in-frame clones alone and lacks a portion of them. The data contain around 390,000 clones, roughly 89% of them singletons. Categorization into cohorts depended on clinical history that participants reported. The rearrangement uses TRBV7-2 and TRBJ1-6; 9 bases are shared with TRBD1. Sequenced input: PBMCs or T cells enriched from blood (not recorded which). The source is a woman aged 45-65 years who had recovered from COVID-19. The DNA for the CDR3 is TGTGCCAGCAGCCCCGGGACAGGGAGGAACCAACCCCTCCACTTT. Translating it yields CASSPGTGRNQPLHF.